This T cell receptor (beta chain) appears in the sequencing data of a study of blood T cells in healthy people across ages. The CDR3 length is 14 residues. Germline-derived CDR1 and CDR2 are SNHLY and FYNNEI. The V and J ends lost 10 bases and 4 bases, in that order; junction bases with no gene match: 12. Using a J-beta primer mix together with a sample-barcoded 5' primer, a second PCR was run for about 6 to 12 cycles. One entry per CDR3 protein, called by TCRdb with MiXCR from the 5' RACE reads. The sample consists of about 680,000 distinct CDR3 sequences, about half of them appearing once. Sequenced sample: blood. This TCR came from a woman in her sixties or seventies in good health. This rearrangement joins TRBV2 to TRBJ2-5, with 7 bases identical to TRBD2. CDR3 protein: CATLSGEGRETQYF. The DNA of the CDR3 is TGTGCCACTTTAAGCGGGGAGGGACGAGAGACCCAGTACTTC.